This T cell receptor (beta chain) was observed in a study of regulatory T cells in long-lasting Graves disease. The CDR3 sequence is 13 residues long. The germline V and J ends were trimmed by 4 bases and 4 bases, with 13 bases remaining between them. Germline CDR1 SQVTM, CDR2 ANQGSEA. Study-wide results and limits: The study found TRBV28, TRBJ1-2 and TRBJ2-5 favored in persistent disease. Sharing of public clonotypes was greater in persistent patients (more than 2,500) than in new patients (around 890).

The time point denotes: persistent/refractory GD, antithyroid drugs over 5 years with positive TRAb. PBMC RNA was the source of the TCR library. The authors diagnosed Graves' disease using American Thyroid Association guidelines. Staff took around 9.7 milliliters of peripheral blood and put it into EDTA tubes. About this clonotype itself: Its antigen remains unknown.

Libraries of TCR beta came from iRepertoire HTBI primers plus Arm-PCR of CDR3 regions. TCRdb redid the calling of the multiplex PCR reads with MiXCR, one entry per CDR3 protein. The sample yields 300,000 to 400,000 distinct CDR3 sequences, roughly a fifth seen once. The chain is built from TRBV29-1 and TRBJ1-1; TRBD1 might be the D (5 bases). Source: peripheral blood mononuclear cells (PBMCs), taken when the disease was refractory, from a patient treated with antithyroid drugs. The receptor comes from a female donor with Graves disease. In DNA, the CDR3 is TGCAGCGTTGTTCCCGAGGGGCCCACTGAAGCTTTCTTT. Residues: CSVVPEGPTEAFF.